Shown below are 17 T cell receptor beta chains from a single sample sequenced in a study of T-cell reconstitution after alpha-beta-depleted transplantation in children. Preparing the TCRbeta library involved the use of unique molecular identifiers. TCRdb recomputed calls from the PCR reads with MiXCR, one row per CDR3 protein. The table has 600,000 to 700,000 distinct CDR3 sequences, around 13% seen once. Sequencing was performed on PBMCs, taken before TCRalphabeta/CD19-depleted stem cell transplant. These receptor sequences come from a girl aged 2 to 9 with congenital amegakaryocytic thrombocytopenia, due to receive a stem cell transplant.

This clonotype came up many times. The CDR3 region is CASSLPDHPGRLNNEQFF. In nucleotides, the CDR3 is TGCGCCAGCAGCTTGCCCGACCATCCGGGACGGCTAAACAATGAGCAGTTCTTC. This chain uses TRBV5-1 with TRBJ2-1; D may correspond to TRBD1 or TRBD2 (5 bases each). The CDR3 spans 18 residues. CDR1 is SGHRS and CDR2 is YFSETQ in the germline V gene. V was pared by 1 base and J by 5 bases, with 22 bases between.

On this clonotype: A much larger clone is a single base away; this may be a read error. In this CDR3 the conserved last residue, phenylalanine or tryptophan, is missing, so a read error is likely. The V and J genes are TRBV14 and TRBJ2-4; possible D gene TRBD2, 6 bases. V was trimmed by 0 bases and J by 11 bases, leaving 11 bases between them. The CDR3 loop spans 13 amino acids. Germline CDR1 SGHDN, CDR2 FVKESK. As DNA, the CDR3 is TGTGCCAGCAGCCAAGATCCAAGGAGGGTTCAGTACTAC. Its translation is CASSQDPRRVQYY.

This clonotype was seen at least ten times. The chain combines TRBV20-1 with TRBJ2-1; D remains ambiguous. The CDR3 consists of 11 residues. Trimming removed 5 bases at V and 4 bases at J, with 6 bases between. Germline V lookup: CDR1 DFQATT, CDR2 SNEGSKA (reference sequence). The CDR3 region is CSASSYNEQFF. CDR3 nucleotides: TGCAGTGCTTCTAGTTACAATGAGCAGTTCTTC.

This chain joins TRBV29-1 and TRBJ2-7; the match to TRBD1 covers 7 bases. The CDR3 loop spans 13 amino acids. With 6 bases clipped from V and 2 bases from J, the junction kept 7 bases outside the gene matches. CDR1 is SQVTM and CDR2 is ANQGSEA in the germline V gene. The CDR3 sequence is CSVGQAATYEQYF. The CDR3 region has the DNA TGCAGCGTAGGACAGGCTGCTACCTACGAGCAGTACTTC.

This clonotype was observed many times. The chain combines TRBV10-1 with TRBJ1-1; D ambiguous. This CDR3 is built from 14 residues. Trimming shortened V by 3 bases and J by 0 bases, and 8 bases separated the two germline ends. Germline V CDR1 and CDR2: WNHNN, SYGVQD (reference sequence). This CDR3 is CASSESAMNTEAFF. In DNA form, the CDR3 reads TGCGCCAGCAGTGAATCAGCTATGAACACTGAAGCTTTCTTT.

This clonotype was seen repeatedly, ten times or more. This rearrangement joins TRBV27 to TRBJ2-3; D is unresolved. The V end lost 6 bases, the J end lost 1 base, and 8 bases lay between the germline ends. This CDR3 spans 13 amino acids. CDR1 and CDR2 from the germline V gene are MNHEY and SMNVEV (reference sequence). CDR3 DNA: TGTGCCAGCAGCATCTGGGGCACAGATACGCAGTATTTT. It specifies CASSIWGTDTQYF.

This clonotype was picked up a small number of times. This chain connects TRBV7-2 to TRBJ2-3; TRBD2 matches at 12 bases. The CDR3 totals 15 residues. V gave up 8 bases and J gave up 3 bases; unmatched junction bases: 6. Germline CDR1 and CDR2: SGHTA and FQGNSA. This chain's CDR3 is CASRLAGVFTDTQYF. CDR3 nucleotides: TGTGCCAGCCGACTAGCGGGAGTGTTTACAGATACGCAGTATTTT. The variable domain in full, completed from reference TRBV7-2 and TRBJ2-3, reads GAGVSQSPSNKVTEKGKDVELRCDPISGHTALYWYRQSLGQGLEFLIYFQGNSAPDKSGLPSDRFSAERTGGSVSTLTIQRTQQEDSAVYLCASRLAGVFTDTQYFGPGTRLTVL.

This clonotype turned up a few times. This chain links TRBV6-5 with TRBJ2-1, with D perhaps given as TRBD1 or TRBD2 (5 bases each). Germline assignment: CDR1 MNHEY and CDR2 SVGAGI. This CDR3 has 16 residues. Trimming removed 3 bases at V and 8 bases at J, with 20 bases between. The CDR3: CASSYSGTPNIDEQFF. The CDR3 DNA follows: TGTGCCAGCAGTTATTCCGGGACCCCAAATATCGATGAGCAGTTCTTC.

The rearrangement links TRBV2 to TRBJ2-7; no clear D. This CDR3 region has 11 residues. CDR1 is SNHLY and CDR2 is FYNNEI in the germline V gene. V was pared by 3 bases and J by 6 bases, with 6 bases between. The DNA for the CDR3 is TGTGCCAGCAGTGATCTCTCCGAGCAGTACTTC. Its protein product is CASSDLSEQYF.

This clonotype was found many times. The gene calls are TRBV5-1 and TRBJ2-3; TRBD2 aligns across 14 bases. CDR1 and CDR2 (germline): SGHRS, YFSETQ. J was trimmed by 6 bases and V by 2 bases; bases with no gene match: 5. The CDR3 is 16 amino acids. CDR3 sequence: CASSFEGLAGVDTQYF. For the CDR3, the DNA is TGCGCCAGCAGCTTCGAGGGACTAGCGGGAGTTGATACGCAGTATTTT.

This clonotype was observed many times. The rearrangement links TRBV5-1 to TRBJ2-1; the match to TRBD2 covers 7 bases. This CDR3 has 16 amino acids. V was pared by 2 bases and J by 3 bases, with 8 bases of the junction left unmatched. Germline V CDR1 and CDR2: SGHRS, YFSETQ. The chain's CDR3 is CASSLTIAGDYNEQFF. The CDR3 nucleotides are TGCGCCAGCAGCTTAACCATAGCGGGCGACTACAATGAGCAGTTCTTC.

CDR3 amino acids: CASAARSNEQFF. For the CDR3, the DNA is TGTGCCAGTGCCGCCCGGTCAAATGAGCAGTTCTTC. The chain uses TRBV19 and TRBJ2-1; D not certain. Germline CDR1 LNHDA, CDR2 SQIVND (reference sequence). CDR3 length: 12 amino acids. V was shortened by 8 bases and J by 7 bases, with 12 bases between the two germline ends.

This clonotype occurred many times. The V gene is TRBV27, the J gene TRBJ2-2; no firm D call. Looked up from germline, CDR1 is MNHEY and CDR2 is SMNVEV (reference sequence). This CDR3 has 21 residues. V lost 1 base to trimming and J lost 2 bases, with 26 bases between them. CDR3 sequence reads: CASSLYSLGVRNQRNTGELFF. In DNA form, the CDR3 reads TGTGCCAGCAGTTTATATTCCCTAGGAGTAAGAAACCAGAGAAACACCGGGGAGCTGTTTTTT.

The sample holds many counts of this clonotype. This chain connects TRBV5-1 to TRBJ2-1, with D unclear. The V end was cut by 5 bases, the J end by 4 bases, with 13 bases between. Per the germline V gene, CDR1 is SGHRS and CDR2 is YFSETQ. The CDR3 extends over 14 amino acids. The CDR3 bases are TGCGCCAGCAGATCGGTAGCCGATTACAATGAGCAGTTCTTC. Translation: CASRSVADYNEQFF.

The table lists this clonotype with many counts. The chain is built from TRBV5-1 and TRBJ2-1; D might be TRBD2 (6 bases). The CDR3 has 16 residues. Germline V gene data show CDR1 as SGHRS and CDR2 as YFSETQ. Between the trimmed V and J ends, which lost 3 bases and 9 bases, there was a span of 22 bases. The CDR3 sequence is CASSWVTGASDGEQFF. The CDR3 DNA reads as TGCGCCAGCAGCTGGGTGACGGGAGCAAGTGATGGTGAGCAGTTCTTC.

At least ten counts were recorded for this clonotype. This chain uses TRBV5-5 with TRBJ2-1; D call uncertain. Germline values: CDR1 SGHKS, CDR2 YYEKEE (reference sequence). CDR3 length: 13 residues. V lost 3 bases, J lost 9 bases, and 13 bases lay in between. CDR3 in DNA: TGTGCCAGCAGCTCCCCTGTGGGCCCTGAGCAGTTCTTC. Translating gives CASSSPVGPEQFF.

The sample holds a few counts of this clonotype. The chain is built from TRBV20-1 and TRBJ2-1; the D is unclear. The CDR3 contains 19 residues. V lost 0 bases, J lost 4 bases, and 25 bases lay in between. CDR1 is DFQATT and CDR2 is SNEGSKA in the germline V gene (reference sequence). The CDR3 protein is CSARDPATGMAGIYNEQFF. The CDR3 nucleotides read TGCAGTGCTAGAGATCCCGCGACTGGGATGGCCGGAATATACAATGAGCAGTTCTTC.